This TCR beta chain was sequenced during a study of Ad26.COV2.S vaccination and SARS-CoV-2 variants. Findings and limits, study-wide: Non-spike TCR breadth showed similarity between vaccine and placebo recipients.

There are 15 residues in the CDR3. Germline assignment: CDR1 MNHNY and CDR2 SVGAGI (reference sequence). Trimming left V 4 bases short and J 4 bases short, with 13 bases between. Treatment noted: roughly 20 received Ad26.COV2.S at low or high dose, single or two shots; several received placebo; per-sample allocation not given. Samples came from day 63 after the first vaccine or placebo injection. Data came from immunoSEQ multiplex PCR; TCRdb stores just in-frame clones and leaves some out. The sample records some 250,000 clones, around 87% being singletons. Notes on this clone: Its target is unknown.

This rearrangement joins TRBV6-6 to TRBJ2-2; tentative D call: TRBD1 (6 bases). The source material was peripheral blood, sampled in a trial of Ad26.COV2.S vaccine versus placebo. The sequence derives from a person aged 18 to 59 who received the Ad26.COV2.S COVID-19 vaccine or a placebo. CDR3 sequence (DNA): TGTGCCAGCAGTTCACAGGGACGGGGCACCGGGGAGCTGTTTTTT. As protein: CASSSQGRGTGELFF.